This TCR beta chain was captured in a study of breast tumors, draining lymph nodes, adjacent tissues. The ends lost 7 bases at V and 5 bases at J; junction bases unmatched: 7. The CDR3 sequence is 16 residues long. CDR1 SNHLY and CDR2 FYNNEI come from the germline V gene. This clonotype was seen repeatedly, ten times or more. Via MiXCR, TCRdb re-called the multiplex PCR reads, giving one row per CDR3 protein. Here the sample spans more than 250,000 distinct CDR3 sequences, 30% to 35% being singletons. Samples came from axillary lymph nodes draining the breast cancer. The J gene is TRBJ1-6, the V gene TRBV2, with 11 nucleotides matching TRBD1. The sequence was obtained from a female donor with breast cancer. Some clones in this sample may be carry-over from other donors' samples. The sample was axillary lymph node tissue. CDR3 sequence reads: CASKDRGLWDNSPLHF. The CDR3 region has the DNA TGTGCCAGCAAGGACAGGGGGCTTTGGGATAATTCACCCCTCCACTTT.